These 15 T cell receptor beta chains originate from one sample sequenced in a study of CD8+CD57+ T cells in acquired aplastic anemia. Selection for sequencing was limited to patients who had shown CD8+CD57+ cell expansion by flow cytometry. Genomic DNA, serving as template, underwent TCR beta VDJ and CDR3 profiling. TCRdb recomputed calls from the reads with MiXCR, one row per CDR3 protein. The table has 250,000 or so distinct CDR3 sequences, around 46% seen once. Sequences were obtained from sorted CD4+, CD8+, or CD8+CD57+ T cells (not recorded which) from PBMCs. Receptors were obtained from a human donor with aplastic anemia.

This clonotype appeared many times. The V and J genes are TRBV20-1 and TRBJ2-7; tentative D call: TRBD1 (6 bases). The germline CDR1 and CDR2 sequences are DFQATT and SNEGSKA (reference sequence). There are 13 residues in the CDR3. Trimming removed 5 bases from V and 6 bases from J, with 17 bases in between. In DNA, the CDR3 is TGCAGTGCTTACTTAACCGGGACATCCGAGCAGTACTTC. Translated, it gives CSAYLTGTSEQYF.

This clonotype was counted many times. V usage is TRBV7-8 and J usage is TRBJ1-6; D is uncertain. The CDR3 loop spans 14 amino acids. Per germline, CDR1 SGHVS and CDR2 FQNEAQ. Trimming removed 5 bases from V and 10 bases from J, with 15 bases in between. CDR3 region: CASSLGSHRSPLHF. DNA for the CDR3: TGTGCCAGCAGCCTCGGGTCTCACAGATCACCCCTCCACTTT.

This chain uses TRBV7-3 with TRBJ2-5; D is unclear. Trimming pared 5 bases from V and 2 bases from J, leaving 9 bases between. Germline assignment: CDR1 SGHTA and CDR2 FQGTGA. The CDR3 runs to 13 residues. This CDR3 reads CASSTVQQETQYF. In nucleotides, the CDR3 is TGTGCCAGCAGCACCGTCCAACAAGAGACCCAGTACTTC.

The sample holds a few counts of this clonotype. CDR3 coding DNA: TGTGCCTGGAGTCCCGCGGACAGGACGAACACCGGGGAGCTGTTTTTT. Protein product: CAWSPADRTNTGELFF. This chain links TRBV30 with TRBJ2-2, with 7 bases that match TRBD1. The trim removed 2 bases at V and 0 bases at J, leaving 6 bases unmatched. Germline values: CDR1 GTSNPN, CDR2 SVGIG (reference sequence). This CDR3 is 16 amino acids long.

V usage is TRBV2 and J usage is TRBJ1-2, with 11 bases identical to TRBD1. Germline lookup yields CDR1 SNHLY and CDR2 FYNNEI. The CDR3 covers 15 residues. With V trimmed by 4 bases and J by 5 bases, 6 bases remained unmatched. CDR3 residues: CASSAAGQGAYGYTF. CDR3 sequence (DNA): TGTGCCAGCAGTGCGGCAGGACAGGGGGCTTATGGCTACACCTTC.

As concerns this clonotype: This may come from a read error, since a much larger clone is one base off. V and J are TRBV14 and TRBJ2-3, with D hard to call. Trimming left V 6 bases short and J 4 bases short, with 11 bases between. Germline V CDR1 and CDR2: SGHDN, FVKESK. The CDR3 is 13 amino acids. CDR3 sequence: CASRSGSADTQYF. CDR3 sequence (DNA): TGTGCCAGCAGGTCCGGATCGGCAGATACGCAGTATTTT.

With regard to this clonotype: The CDR3 end shows no conserved phenylalanine or tryptophan, and so a read error is likely. The V and J genes are TRBV7-8 and TRBJ1-1, with D possibly matching TRBD1 (5 bases). V lost 5 bases and J 0 bases, leaving 19 bases between the germline ends. Germline assignment: CDR1 SGHVS and CDR2 FQNEAQ. The CDR3 loop spans 17 amino acids. CDR3 protein: CASSLHPGARMNTEAFL. The CDR3 DNA sequence: TGTGCCAGCAGCCTCCACCCCGGGGCACGGATGAACACTGAAGCTTTCCTT.

The V gene is TRBV24-1, the J gene TRBJ2-7, with D maybe TRBD2 (6 bases). V lost 6 bases and J 2 bases, leaving 16 bases between the germline ends. In germline, CDR1 is KGHDR, CDR2 SFDVKD. The CDR3 is 15 amino acids. CDR3 sequence reads: CATSLPGTVTYEQYF. The CDR3 coding sequence is TGTGCCACCAGTCTACCCGGGACTGTAACCTACGAGCAGTACTTC.

This clonotype was seen repeatedly, ten times or more. J is TRBJ1-1 and V is TRBV10-2; D gene unclear. CDR3 length: 14 residues. The germline V gene encodes CDR1 WSHSY and CDR2 SAAADI. Trimming shortened V by 0 bases and J by 7 bases, and 12 bases separated the two germline ends. Here the CDR3 reads CASSESIGFYEAFF. The CDR3 coding sequence is TGCGCCAGCAGTGAGTCGATCGGGTTTTATGAAGCTTTCTTT.

There are many counts of this clonotype. J is TRBJ2-6 and V is TRBV12-5; no firm D call. V gave up 6 bases and J gave up 2 bases, with 5 bases separating them. CDR3 length: 13 amino acids. Germline-derived CDR1 and CDR2 are LGHNT and FRNRAP. The DNA of the CDR3 is TGTGCTAGTGGGGTGACTGGGGCCAACGTCCTGACTTTC. Translation: CASGVTGANVLTF.

This clonotype was seen only a few times. V is TRBV5-1 and J is TRBJ1-2; TRBD1 is a possible D gene (6 bases). The CDR3 is 12 residues long. CDR1 SGHRS and CDR2 YFSETQ come from the germline V gene. Trimming took off 4 bases at V and 8 bases at J, with 12 bases between the two ends. The CDR3 sequence is CASSAKGGGYTF. The CDR3 coding sequence is TGCGCCAGCAGCGCGAAGGGGGGAGGCTACACCTTC.

In this sample, this clonotype turned up once. The chain couples TRBV10-3 to TRBJ2-2, with D unresolved. This CDR3 has 14 amino acids. V lost 6 bases and J lost 8, with 16 bases in between. Germline V gene lookup returns CDR1 ENHRY and CDR2 SYGVKD. The CDR3 loop is CAIRATSSEGELFF. The CDR3, as DNA: TGTGCCATCAGGGCGACTTCAAGCGAGGGGGAGCTGTTTTTT.

About this clonotype: This may be a read error, as it is one base from a much larger clone. The rearrangement joins TRBV20-1 to TRBJ2-5; possibly TRBD1 for D (5 bases). Trimming took off 6 bases at V and 3 bases at J, with 11 bases between the two ends. Germline lookup yields CDR1 DFQATT and CDR2 SNEGSKA (reference sequence). This CDR3 has 12 residues. CDR3 sequence reads: CSATGREETQYF. The CDR3 nucleotides read TGCAGTGCCACAGGCCGCGAAGAGACCCAGTACTTC.

This clonotype was counted ten times or more. This rearrangement joins TRBV5-6 to TRBJ1-6, with a tentative D call TRBD1 (6 bases). CDR1 is SGHDT, CDR2 YYEEEE, per germline. V was cut by 0 bases and J by 0 bases, with 13 bases left in between. The CDR3 sequence is 18 residues long. The CDR3 nucleotides read TGTGCCAGCAGCTTGGGGGGGCCTCTAAGCTCCTATAATTCACCCCTCCACTTT. Translation gives CASSLGGPLSSYNSPLHF.

The chain recombines TRBV5-1 with TRBJ2-1; D possibly corresponds to TRBD2 (6 bases). The CDR3 is 19 amino acids. In germline, CDR1 is SGHRS, CDR2 YFSETQ. Between the trimmed V and J ends, which lost 0 bases and 2 bases, there was a span of 21 bases. The CDR3 bases are TGCGCCAGCAGCTTGGGTGGCCGGGACTCGAACCGGCCCTACAATGAGCAGTTCTTC. Translating gives CASSLGGRDSNRPYNEQFF.